This T cell receptor beta chain was sequenced for a study of cytomegalovirus exposure and HLA in healthy donors. The donors belonged to the approximately 130-subject validation cohort, separate from the roughly 710-subject first cohort. Only in-frame clones appear in the TCRdb table, and some are missing; sequencing was by immunoSEQ multiplex PCR. The sample has some 150,000 clones, approximately 90% seen once. To note about this clone: Its antigen remains unidentified.

Study observations and caveats: While the bulk of TCR sequences proved rare, some public TCRs turned up in many donors. The investigators catalogued under 200 TCR beta chains as cytomegalovirus-associated. The classifier reportedly diagnosed cytomegalovirus status with high specificity and sensitivity.

The CDR3 has 16 residues. V was shortened by 1 base and J by 2 bases, with 15 bases between the two germline ends. Germline V gene data show CDR1 as LGHNA and CDR2 as YNFKEQ. The clonotype originates from a woman in her 30s in good health and CMV-seronegative. Sequences were obtained from PBMCs. V usage is TRBV4-2 and J usage is TRBJ2-7; no definite D call. The CDR3 reads CASSQAPLGAAYEQYF. The CDR3 DNA is TGTGCCAGCAGCCAAGCCCCCCTGGGCGCCGCCTACGAGCAGTACTTC.